This T cell receptor beta chain was captured by sequencing in a study of blood T cell repertoires in COVID-19. Across the study: In each case, the material was cDNA or gDNA derived from T cells, B-cell-depleted T cells, or PBMCs.

This CDR3 contains 15 residues. The germline V and J ends were trimmed by 5 bases and 8 bases, with 19 bases remaining between them. CDR1 SGHVS and CDR2 FNYEAQ come from the germline V gene. Produced via immunoSEQ multiplex PCR; TCRdb's table is partial and in-frame only. The data contain more than 250,000 clones, approximately 90% of them singletons. Sequenced input: peripheral blood. The chain carries TRBV7-6 and TRBJ2-1; D remains unclear. This clonotype was sampled from a woman under 40 with COVID-19, enrolled during active disease. Here the CDR3 reads CASSLRPPFQDEQFF. Here the CDR3 DNA reads TGTGCCAGCAGCCTTCGGCCCCCGTTTCAGGATGAGCAGTTCTTC.